This note documents a single T cell receptor beta chain sequence. These data belong to a study of T cell changes during pregnancy in multiple sclerosis. Some clones are missing from TCRdb's copy, which holds only in-frame ones; the method was immunoSEQ multiplex PCR. The sample records 38,000 or so clones, about 95% being singletons. The CDR3 length is 15 residues. The input for sequencing was CD4+ T cells from peripheral blood mononuclear cells, taken in the second trimester of pregnancy. The chain links TRBV12-2 to TRBJ2-2; the table's D call, TRBD2, was not checked against the DNA. TRBV12-2 represents a pseudogene. This clonotype was obtained from a female donor with multiple sclerosis, enrolled in a pregnancy study. In DNA, the CDR3 is TGTGCAAGTCGCTTAGCGCCGACTTTTACTGGGGAGCTGTTTTTT. Its translation: CASRLAPTFTGELFF.